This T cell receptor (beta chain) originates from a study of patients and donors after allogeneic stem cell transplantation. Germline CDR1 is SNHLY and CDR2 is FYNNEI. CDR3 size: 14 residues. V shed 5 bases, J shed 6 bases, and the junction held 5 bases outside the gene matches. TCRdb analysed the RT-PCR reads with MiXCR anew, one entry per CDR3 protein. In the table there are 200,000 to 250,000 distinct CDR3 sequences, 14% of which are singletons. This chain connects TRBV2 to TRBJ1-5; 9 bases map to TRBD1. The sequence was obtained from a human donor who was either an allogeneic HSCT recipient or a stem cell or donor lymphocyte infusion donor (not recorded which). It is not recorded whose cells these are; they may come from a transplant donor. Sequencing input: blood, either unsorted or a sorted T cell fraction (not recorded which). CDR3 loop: CASSTQGAGQPQHF. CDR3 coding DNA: TGTGCCAGCAGTACACAGGGGGCGGGTCAGCCCCAGCATTTT. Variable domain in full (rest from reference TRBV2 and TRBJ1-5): EPEVTQTPSHQVTQMGQEVILRCVPISNHLYFYWYRQILGQKVEFLVSFYNNEISEKSEIFDDQFSVERPDGSNFTLKIRSTKLEDSAMYFCASSTQGAGQPQHFGDGTRLSIL.